The entry that follows covers one T cell receptor (beta chain) sequence. Its antigen is unknown. This sample is drawn from a study of cytomegalovirus exposure and HLA in healthy donors. Study-level points and caveats: Specific recognition of CMV antigens was confirmed in vitro for a few chains (all CMV-associated).

Vbeta (60) and Jbeta (13) primers were used in the PCR. In the authors' workflow: An analysis that came later counted 60 million to 80 million unique TCR beta chains, approximately 10 million shared. The method was immunoSEQ multiplex PCR; TCRdb's version includes in-frame clones alone and lacks a portion of them. The D gene and trimming were derived from the DNA, and the V and J assignments and clone size from that table. The data show 100,000 to 120,000 clones, over 70% seen once. With 6 bases clipped from V and 4 bases from J, the junction kept 11 bases outside the gene matches. Germline CDR1 reads SGHDT; CDR2 reads YYEEEE. This CDR3 spans 17 amino acids.

The chain has TRBV5-6 and TRBJ2-2; 11 bases fit TRBD2. The sample was PBMCs. This TCR was recovered from a male donor in good health and CMV-seronegative. In DNA, the CDR3 is TGTGCCAGCACCTCGTGGACTAGCGGGCGGCCCACCGGGGAGCTGTTTTTT. Translating gives CASTSWTSGRPTGELFF.